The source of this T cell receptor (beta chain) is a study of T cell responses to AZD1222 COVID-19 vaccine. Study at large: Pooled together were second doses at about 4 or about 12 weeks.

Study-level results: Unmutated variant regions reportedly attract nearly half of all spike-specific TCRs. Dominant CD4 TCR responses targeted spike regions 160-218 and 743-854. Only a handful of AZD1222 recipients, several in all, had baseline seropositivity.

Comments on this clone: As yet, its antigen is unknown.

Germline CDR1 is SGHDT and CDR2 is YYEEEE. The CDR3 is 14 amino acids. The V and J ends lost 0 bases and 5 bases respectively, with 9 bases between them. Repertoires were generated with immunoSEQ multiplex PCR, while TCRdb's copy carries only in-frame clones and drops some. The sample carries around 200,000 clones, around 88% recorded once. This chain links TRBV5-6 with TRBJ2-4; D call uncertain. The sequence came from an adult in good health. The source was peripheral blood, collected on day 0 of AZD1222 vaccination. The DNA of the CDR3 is TGTGCCAGCAGCTTGGACAGCGCACAAAACATTCAGTACTTC. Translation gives CASSLDSAQNIQYF. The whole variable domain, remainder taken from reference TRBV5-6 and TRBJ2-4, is DAGVTQSPTHLIKTRGQQVTLRCSPKSGHDTVSWYQQALGQGPQFIFQYYEEEERQRGNFPDRFSGHQFPNYSSELNVNALLLGDSALYLCASSLDSAQNIQYFGAGTRLSVL.